Reported below is one TCR beta chain. The CDR3 is 15 amino acids. V lost 0 bases and J lost 5; bases outside the gene matches: 4. Germline assignment: CDR1 MGHRA and CDR2 YSYEKL. This record comes from a study of blood T cell repertoires in COVID-19. About the study: The origin of the acute and convalescent COVID-19 samples was the United States, Italy and Spain. Sample material is recorded as cDNA or gDNA derived from T cells, B-cell-depleted T cells, or PBMCs.

The authors' processing: Amplified reference gene primers provided the basis for estimating nucleated cell counts. Generated by immunoSEQ multiplex PCR, the TCRdb table keeps only in-frame clones and is missing some. The V and J calls and clone size come from that table; D and trimming were worked out from the DNA. The table shows 80,000 to 95,000 clones, with roughly 86% occurring only once. The chain has TRBV4-1 and TRBJ1-5; 7 nucleotides match TRBD1. The TCR sequence derives from a man in his sixties or seventies with acute or convalescent COVID-19. The sample taken for sequencing was peripheral blood. The CDR3: CASSQDRGNHQPQHF. The CDR3 bases are TGCGCCAGCAGCCAAGACAGGGGGAACCATCAGCCCCAGCATTTT.